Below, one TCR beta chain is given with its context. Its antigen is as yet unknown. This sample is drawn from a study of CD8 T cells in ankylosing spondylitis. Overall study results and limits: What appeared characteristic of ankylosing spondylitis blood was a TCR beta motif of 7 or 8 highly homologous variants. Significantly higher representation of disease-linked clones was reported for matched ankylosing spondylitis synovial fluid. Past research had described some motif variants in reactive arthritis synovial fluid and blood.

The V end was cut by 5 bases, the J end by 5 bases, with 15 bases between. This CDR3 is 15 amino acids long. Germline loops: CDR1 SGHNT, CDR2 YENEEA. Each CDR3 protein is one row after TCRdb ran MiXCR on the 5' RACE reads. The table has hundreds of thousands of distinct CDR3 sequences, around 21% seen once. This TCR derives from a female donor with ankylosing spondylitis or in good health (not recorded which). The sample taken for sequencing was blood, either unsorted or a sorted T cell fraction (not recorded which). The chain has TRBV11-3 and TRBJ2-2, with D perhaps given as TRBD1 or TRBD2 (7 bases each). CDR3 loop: CASSLGRGQTGELFF. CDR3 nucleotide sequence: TGTGCCAGCAGCCTGGGGAGGGGGCAAACCGGGGAGCTGTTTTTT.